The sequence of this T cell receptor beta chain was determined in a study of shared clonotypes between healthy human individuals. The wider study: In total, the donors were two women and a few men aged 18 to 49.

Study-wide results and limits: Among the subsets, naive ones generally showed larger estimated richness than memory ones. Some clonotypes were shared by all four sorted-subset donors, while others were not shared. The non-shared ones had lower generation probabilities than the shared ones.

Assay used: immunoSEQ multiplex PCR; TCRdb lists only in-frame clones, some missing. The sample consists of fewer than 400,000 clones, 74% of them appearing once. Concerning this clone: What it binds is unknown.

The source material was memory CD4+ T cells sorted from blood. Subset of the sample: CD45RA-negative fraction. This clonotype originated in a man younger than 40 in good health.

In nucleotides, the CDR3 is TGTGCCAGCAGCCCTCGGACGAACACCGGGGAGCTGTTTTTT. It yields the protein CASSPRTNTGELFF. The chain combines TRBV5-6 with TRBJ2-2; D gene unclear. There are 14 residues in the CDR3. Between the trimmed V and J ends, which lost 4 bases and 0 bases, there was a span of 7 bases. Germline CDR1 SGHDT, CDR2 YYEEEE.